The present entry profiles one T cell receptor beta chain with its context. The data are from a study of cytomegalovirus exposure and HLA in healthy donors. The data were produced by immunoSEQ multiplex PCR, yet TCRdb's version contains in-frame clones alone and is incomplete. The sample lists 150,000 to 160,000 clones, just over 85% occurring once. Trimming shortened V by 3 bases and J by 8 bases, and 22 bases separated the two germline ends. From germline, CDR1 is MGHRA and CDR2 YSYEKL. This CDR3 contains 16 residues. The clonotype comes from a human donor in good health. Sequenced sample: PBMCs. The V gene is TRBV4-1, the J gene TRBJ1-2; D remains ambiguous. CDR3 protein: CASSHPLEGTAKGYTF. The CDR3 DNA reads TGCGCCAGCAGCCATCCCCTGGAGGGTACCGCTAAAGGCTACACCTTC.